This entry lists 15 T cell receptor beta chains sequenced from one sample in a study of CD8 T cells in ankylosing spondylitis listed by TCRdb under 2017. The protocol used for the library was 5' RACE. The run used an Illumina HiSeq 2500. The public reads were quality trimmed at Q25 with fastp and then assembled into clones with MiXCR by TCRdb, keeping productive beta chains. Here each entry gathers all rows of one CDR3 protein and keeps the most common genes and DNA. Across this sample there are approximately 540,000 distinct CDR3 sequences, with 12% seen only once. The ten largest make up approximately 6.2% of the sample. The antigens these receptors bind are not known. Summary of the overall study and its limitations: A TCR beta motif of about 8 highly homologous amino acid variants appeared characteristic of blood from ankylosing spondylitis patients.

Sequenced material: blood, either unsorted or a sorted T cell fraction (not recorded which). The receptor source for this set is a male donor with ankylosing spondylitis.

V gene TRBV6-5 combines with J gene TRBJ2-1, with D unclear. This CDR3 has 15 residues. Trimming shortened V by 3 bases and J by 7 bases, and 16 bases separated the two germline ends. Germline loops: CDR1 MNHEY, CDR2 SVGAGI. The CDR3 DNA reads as TGTGCCAGCAGTTATTGGTCAGAGAGTGGTAATGAGCAGTTCTTC. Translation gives CASSYWSESGNEQFF.

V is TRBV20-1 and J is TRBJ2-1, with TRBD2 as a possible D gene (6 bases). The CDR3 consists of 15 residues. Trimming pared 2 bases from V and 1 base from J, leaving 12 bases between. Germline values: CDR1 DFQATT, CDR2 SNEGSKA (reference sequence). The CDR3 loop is CSARRRRESYNEQFF. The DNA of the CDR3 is TGCAGTGCTAGACGACGGAGGGAATCCTACAATGAGCAGTTCTTC.

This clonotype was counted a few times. CDR3 in amino acids: CASSGEGHYTEAFF. The CDR3 DNA reads as TGTGCCAGCAGCGGGGAGGGACACTACACTGAAGCTTTCTTT. The chain links TRBV12-3 or TRBV12-4 to TRBJ1-1, with a weak D call TRBD1 (6 bases). V was cut by 6 bases and J by 3 bases, with 14 bases left in between. The CDR3 is 14 amino acids.

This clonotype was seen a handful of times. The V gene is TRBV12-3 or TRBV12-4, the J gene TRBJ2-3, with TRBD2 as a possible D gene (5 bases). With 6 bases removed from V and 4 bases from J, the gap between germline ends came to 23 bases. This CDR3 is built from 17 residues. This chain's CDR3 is CASSADLASSSADTQYF. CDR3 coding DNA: TGTGCCAGCAGCGCAGACCTAGCAAGCTCCTCCGCAGATACGCAGTATTTT.

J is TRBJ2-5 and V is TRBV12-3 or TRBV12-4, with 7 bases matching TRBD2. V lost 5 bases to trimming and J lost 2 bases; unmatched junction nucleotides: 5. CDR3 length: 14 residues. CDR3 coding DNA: TGTGCCAGCAGTCACAGCGGGACGCAAGAGACCCAGTACTTC. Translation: CASSHSGTQETQYF.

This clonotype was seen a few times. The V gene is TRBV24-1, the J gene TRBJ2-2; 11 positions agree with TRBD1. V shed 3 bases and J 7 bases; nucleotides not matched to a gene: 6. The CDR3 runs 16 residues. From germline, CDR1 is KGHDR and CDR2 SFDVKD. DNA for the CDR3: TGTGCCACCAGTGATCCCGGACAGGGGGCGTTCGGGGAGCTGTTTTTT. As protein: CATSDPGQGAFGELFF.

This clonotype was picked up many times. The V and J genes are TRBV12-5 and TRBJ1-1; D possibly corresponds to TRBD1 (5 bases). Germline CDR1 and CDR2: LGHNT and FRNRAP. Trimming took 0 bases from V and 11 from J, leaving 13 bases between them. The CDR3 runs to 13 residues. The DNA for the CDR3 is TGTGCTAGTGGTTTGGTACTTGGGGGGACGGCTTTCTTT. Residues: CASGLVLGGTAFF.

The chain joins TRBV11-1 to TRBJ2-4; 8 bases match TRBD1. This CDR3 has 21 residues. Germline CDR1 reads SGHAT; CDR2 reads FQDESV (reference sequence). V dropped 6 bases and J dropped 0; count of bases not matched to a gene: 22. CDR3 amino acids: CASSLDRGLLPNPLAKNIQYF. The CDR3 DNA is TGTGCCAGCAGTCTCGACAGGGGCCTTCTCCCCAACCCCCTAGCCAAAAACATTCAGTACTTC.

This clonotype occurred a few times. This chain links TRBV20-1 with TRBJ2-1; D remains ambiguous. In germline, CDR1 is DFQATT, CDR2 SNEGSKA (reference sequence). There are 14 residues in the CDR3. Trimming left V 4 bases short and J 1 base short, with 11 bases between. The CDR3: CSAINGPSYNEQFF. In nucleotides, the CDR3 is TGCAGTGCTATAAATGGGCCATCCTACAATGAGCAGTTCTTC.

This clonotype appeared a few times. CDR3 residues: CASSLLAGALNEQFF. CDR3 nucleotide sequence: TGTGCCAGCAGTTTACTAGCGGGAGCACTCAATGAGCAGTTCTTC. The chain recombines TRBV6-5 with TRBJ2-1, with 11 bases that match TRBD2. The length of the CDR3 is 15 residues. The J segment lost 6 bases and the V segment lost 4 bases, leaving 5 bases of the junction unmatched. Germline V gene lookup returns CDR1 MNHEY and CDR2 SVGAGI.

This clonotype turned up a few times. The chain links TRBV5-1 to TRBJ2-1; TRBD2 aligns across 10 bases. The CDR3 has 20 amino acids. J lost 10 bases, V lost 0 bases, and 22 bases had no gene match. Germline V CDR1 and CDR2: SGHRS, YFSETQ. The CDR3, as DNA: TGCGCCAGCAGCTTGGCGGGGGTCTCGGCTAGCGGGAGCTTTAAGAGGGAGCAGTTCTTC. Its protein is CASSLAGVSASGSFKREQFF.

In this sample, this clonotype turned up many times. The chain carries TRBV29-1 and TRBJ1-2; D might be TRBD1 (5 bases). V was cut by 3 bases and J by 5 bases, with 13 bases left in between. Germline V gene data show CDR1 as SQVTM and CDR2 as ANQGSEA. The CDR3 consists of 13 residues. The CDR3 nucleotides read TGCAGCGTTGATTTATCAGGGAGGTATGGCTACACCTTC. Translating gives CSVDLSGRYGYTF.

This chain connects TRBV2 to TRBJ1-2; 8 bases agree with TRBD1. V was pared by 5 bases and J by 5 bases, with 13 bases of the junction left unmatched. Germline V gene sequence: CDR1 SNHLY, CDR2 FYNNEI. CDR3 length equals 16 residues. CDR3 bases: TGTGCCAGCAGTTCCAACCTCGGACAGGGAACATATGGCTACACCTTC. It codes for CASSSNLGQGTYGYTF.

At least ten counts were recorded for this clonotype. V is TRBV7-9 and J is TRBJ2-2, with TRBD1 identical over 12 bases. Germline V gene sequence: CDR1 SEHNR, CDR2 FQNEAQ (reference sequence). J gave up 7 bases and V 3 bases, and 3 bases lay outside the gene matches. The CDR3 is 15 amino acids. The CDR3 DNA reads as TGTGCCAGCAGCTTCCGGGACAGGGGGCTCGGGGAGCTGTTTTTT. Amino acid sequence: CASSFRDRGLGELFF.

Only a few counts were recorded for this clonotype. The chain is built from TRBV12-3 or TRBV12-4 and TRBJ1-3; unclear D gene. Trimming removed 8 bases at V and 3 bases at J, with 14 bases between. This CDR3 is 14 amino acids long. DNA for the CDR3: TGTGCCAGCGGCCTCAGCGGCAATGGAAACACCATATATTTT. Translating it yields CASGLSGNGNTIYF.